This T cell receptor beta chain emerged from a study of shared clonotypes between healthy human individuals. Sequencing was at deep level. The genomic DNA of each subset was split evenly across several immunoSEQ plates. Some clones are missing from TCRdb's copy, which holds only in-frame ones; the method was immunoSEQ multiplex PCR. The sample carries 2 million to 2.5 million clones, 85% to 95% recorded once. In the case of this clone: Its cognate antigen is unknown.

Per the germline V gene, CDR1 is KGHSH and CDR2 is LQKENI. Between the trimmed V and J ends, which lost 4 bases and 0 bases, there was a span of 12 bases. The CDR3 loop spans 16 amino acids. Study findings and constraints: The generation probabilities recorded for non-shared clonotypes fell below those of clonotypes shared by all four donors.

Sequencing was done on a sample of naive CD4+ T cells from PBMCs. Sample subset: CD45RA+ positively selected. The clonotype was recovered from a man aged 18 to 30 in good health. Some clones in this sample may be carry-over from other donors' samples. The chain links TRBV18 to TRBJ2-2, with D tentatively TRBD2 (5 bases). DNA of the CDR3: TGTGCCAGCTCACGGGATTCCGGGACGAACACCGGGGAGCTGTTTTTT. Its protein product is CASSRDSGTNTGELFF. Drawing the rest from reference TRBV18 and TRBJ2-2, the complete variable domain is NAGVMQNPRHLVRRRGQEARLRCSPMKGHSHVYWYRQLPEEGLKFMVYLQKENIIDESGMPKERFSAEFPKEGPSILRIQQVVRGDSAAYFCASSRDSGTNTGELFFGEGSRLTVL.